This TCR beta chain was observed in a study of control samples from healthy donors and cancer patients. Sequencing used immunoSEQ multiplex PCR; TCRdb keeps in-frame clones, though not all of them. The data contain about 110,000 clones, 85% to 90% of them singletons. The CDR3 sequence is 18 residues long. Trimming removed 3 bases at V and 7 bases at J, with 25 bases between. Germline V lookup: CDR1 SGHVS, CDR2 FQNEAQ. The chain combines TRBV7-8 with TRBJ2-1; D is perhaps TRBD2 (6 bases). The receptor was isolated from a woman aged 55-70 years with lung cancer. Sequenced input: PBMCs. The CDR3 nucleotides are TGTGCCAGCAGCTTTCTCTCCCACAAACTACTAGCTGCTAATGAGCAGTTCTTC. It specifies CASSFLSHKLLAANEQFF.